This T cell receptor (beta chain) was retrieved from a study of CD8+CD57+ T cells in acquired aplastic anemia. Study at large: When averaged, DNA from sorted CD4+ and CD8+ cells came to 2.5 to 3.5 ug.

This clonotype was found many times. The target antigen is unknown. The CDR3 is made up of 13 amino acids. CDR1 DFQATT and CDR2 SNEGSKA come from the germline V gene (reference sequence). Between the trimmed V and J ends, which lost 6 bases and 4 bases, there was a span of 13 bases. For CDR3 and TCR beta VDJ profiling, genomic DNA was the template used. Using its own MiXCR run on the reads, TCRdb lists one record per CDR3 protein. The sample shows more than 250,000 distinct CDR3 sequences, approximately 56% of them seen only once. Study-wide findings and caveats: Sharing between patients and controls was observed for some 27 CD8+ CDR3 sequences.

This TCR came from a human donor with severe aplastic anemia or a healthy control (not recorded which). The sequenced sample was sorted CD4+, CD8+, or CD8+CD57+ T cells (not recorded which) from PBMCs. The rearrangement uses TRBV20-1 and TRBJ1-3; D perhaps matches TRBD1 (6 bases). In DNA, the CDR3 is TGCAGTGCCGGAGGGGGGACCGGAAACACCATATATTTT. Its protein product is CSAGGGTGNTIYF.